This T cell receptor (beta chain) was obtained from a study of metastatic and nonmetastatic thyroid tumors. Study-wide background: Samples came from malignant and benign thyroid patients, and repertoires were compared across blood and tumor or nodule tissue. The study, taken as a whole, reports: A significant increase in TCR beta diversity was reportedly seen in malignant thyroid tumors relative to benign nodules, in blood and tumor.

Source study methods: CDR3 differences across clinicopathological groups were used to build a distant-metastasis classifier for papillary thyroid cancer. TCRdb re-called the PCR reads with MiXCR. The V and J calls, along with clone size, are taken from TCRdb and not from the paper's own processing. The data show about 38,000 clones, with 20% to 30% seen just once and roughly 8.8% held by the top ten. Thyroid surgery was performed in patients who had received no treatment beforehand. Germline CDR1 is MDHEN and CDR2 is SYDVKM. Trimming left V 3 bases short and J 1 base short, with 9 bases between. This CDR3 has 14 residues. In this sample, this clone turned up many times. No antigen is known for it.

Sequenced input: blood. The chain recombines TRBV28 with TRBJ2-5; D uncertain. This TCR derives from a female donor with papillary thyroid cancer or a benign thyroid nodule (not recorded which). Some clones in this sample may be carry-over from other donors' samples. The CDR3 nucleotides read TGTGCCAGCAGTTTTAGGCAGACCCAAGAGACCCAGTACTTC. Translation gives CASSFRQTQETQYF.